A single sample is the source of the 22 T cell receptor beta chains below, sequenced in a study of blood T cell repertoires in COVID-19. Produced via immunoSEQ multiplex PCR; TCRdb's table is partial and in-frame only. This sample yields about 300,000 clones, of which roughly 90% are seen a single time; nearly 6.5% belongs to the top ten. Sequenced input: peripheral blood. All receptors derive from a man between 18 and 35 years old who had recovered from COVID-19.

V usage is TRBV7-2 and J usage is TRBJ2-2; the match to TRBD1 covers 8 bases. The CDR3 runs to 15 residues. CDR1 SGHTA and CDR2 FQGNSA come from the germline V gene. Losses at the gene ends were 5 bases for V and 7 bases for J; bases not matched to a gene: 9. CDR3 sequence reads: CASSPDRGKGGELFF. CDR3 in DNA: TGTGCCAGCAGCCCCGACAGGGGTAAGGGCGGGGAGCTGTTTTTT.

J is TRBJ1-6 and V is TRBV2; 7 nucleotides align to TRBD1. Unmatched junction bases numbered 9, after V lost 6 bases and J lost 7 bases. The length of the CDR3 is 15 residues. CDR1 is SNHLY, CDR2 FYNNEI, per germline. The DNA for the CDR3 is TGTGCCAGCAGCGCCGGGACAGTCGTCAATTCACCCCTCCACTTT. It specifies CASSAGTVVNSPLHF.

The rearrangement uses TRBV3-1 (or the pseudogene TRBV3-2) and TRBJ2-4, with D perhaps matching TRBD2 (5 bases). CDR1 is LGHDT and CDR2 is YNNKEL in the germline V gene (reference sequence). The CDR3 covers 14 residues. Trimming left V 4 bases short and J 8 bases short, with 15 bases between. The CDR3 is CASSPTPPRDIQYF. For the CDR3, the DNA is TGTGCCAGCAGCCCCACCCCCCCGAGGGACATTCAGTACTTC.

This chain links TRBV11-2 with TRBJ1-5; D gene uncertain. The CDR3 is made up of 13 amino acids. The V end lost 4 bases, the J end lost 1 base, and 5 bases lay between the germline ends. Germline V gives CDR1 SGHAT, CDR2 FQNNGV. As DNA, the CDR3 is TGTGCCAGCAGCTCCCAGAGCAATCAGCCCCAGCATTTT. It specifies CASSSQSNQPQHF.

The chain combines TRBV2 with TRBJ2-7; TRBD1 agrees at 10 bases. The germline V gene encodes CDR1 SNHLY and CDR2 FYNNEI. The CDR3 consists of 14 residues. The junction had 4 bases not matched to a gene; V was cut back by 8 bases and J by 0 bases. The CDR3 region is CASRGQGISYEQYF. The CDR3 DNA sequence: TGTGCCAGCCGGGGACAGGGGATCTCCTACGAGCAGTACTTC.

The V and J genes are TRBV7-2 and TRBJ1-2, with D perhaps TRBD1 (6 bases). V was cut by 4 bases and J by 7 bases, with 13 bases left in between. The CDR3 is made up of 13 amino acids. Germline lookup yields CDR1 SGHTA and CDR2 FQGNSA. CDR3 DNA: TGTGCCAGCAGCTCGTCGGGGGGGCTTGGCTACACCTTC. Its translation: CASSSSGGLGYTF.

Here the CDR3 reads CAIRDSLNNEQFF. CDR3 bases: TGTGCCATCAGGGACAGTCTAAACAATGAGCAGTTCTTC. V and J are TRBV10-3 and TRBJ2-1; possible D gene TRBD1, 6 bases. Germline V gene sequence: CDR1 ENHRY, CDR2 SYGVKD. This CDR3 spans 13 amino acids. V dropped 6 bases and J dropped 5 bases, with 11 bases sitting between them.

The genes are TRBV7-9 and TRBJ1-2; D unresolved. Trimming took 5 bases from V and 5 from J, leaving 6 bases between them. The CDR3 consists of 11 residues. Germline values: CDR1 SEHNR, CDR2 FQNEAQ (reference sequence). The CDR3 coding sequence is TGTGCCAGCAGCACAAATTATGGCTACACCTTC. Amino acid sequence: CASSTNYGYTF.

CDR3 amino acids: CASSLNFVGLSHNEQFF. In DNA, the CDR3 is TGCGCCAGCAGCTTGAATTTTGTGGGACTAAGTCACAATGAGCAGTTCTTC. V is TRBV5-1 and J is TRBJ2-1; 7 nucleotides agree with TRBD2. Germline CDR1 and CDR2: SGHRS and YFSETQ. This CDR3 region has 17 residues. J lost 5 bases, V lost 1 base, and 12 bases had no gene match.

This clone has only a few counts. The rearrangement joins TRBV6-2 or TRBV6-3 to TRBJ1-5; no clear D. The V end was cut by 4 bases, the J end by 2 bases, with 15 bases between. CDR3 length equals 16 residues. CDR1 and CDR2 (germline): MNHEY, SVGEGT. CDR3 in amino acids: CASSSSGRLGNQPQHF. The DNA for the CDR3 is TGTGCCAGCAGTTCTTCCGGCAGGCTTGGCAATCAGCCCCAGCATTTT.

This chain joins TRBV3-1 (or the pseudogene TRBV3-2) and TRBJ1-1; D call uncertain. V was pared by 0 bases and J by 0 bases, with 8 bases between. CDR1 and CDR2 (germline): LGHDT, YNNKEL (reference sequence). The CDR3 spans 15 residues. Here the CDR3 reads CASSQEDLLNTEAFF. DNA for the CDR3: TGTGCCAGCAGCCAAGAAGATCTACTGAACACTGAAGCTTTCTTT.

The chain recombines TRBV6-5 with TRBJ1-5, with D unclear. Germline lookup yields CDR1 MNHEY and CDR2 SVGAGI. V lost 2 bases and J lost 6, with 8 bases in between. The length of the CDR3 is 13 residues. The CDR3 bases are TGTGCCAGCAGTTACACAGTGGGTCAGCCCCAGCATTTT. Translating gives CASSYTVGQPQHF.

The chain carries TRBV19 and TRBJ2-1; 7 bases match TRBD2. V lost 2 bases, J lost 4 bases, and 17 bases stayed unmatched. This CDR3 region has 19 residues. From germline, CDR1 is LNHDA and CDR2 SQIVND (reference sequence). The CDR3 sequence is CASSIRGLGLAANYNEQFF. The CDR3 coding sequence is TGTGCCAGTAGTATAAGGGGACTTGGGCTAGCGGCCAATTACAATGAGCAGTTCTTC.

The CDR3 loop is CASSLGFGLAGGVYNEQFF. DNA for the CDR3: TGTGCCAGCAGCTTGGGGTTCGGGCTAGCGGGAGGGGTCTACAATGAGCAGTTCTTC. The rearrangement links TRBV5-6 to TRBJ2-1; TRBD2 agrees at 12 bases. Germline CDR1 and CDR2: SGHDT and YYEEEE. V lost 0 bases and J lost 3; bases outside the gene matches: 10. CDR3 length: 19 amino acids. The full variable domain, in which reference TRBV5-6 and TRBJ2-1 provide the parts outside the CDR3, is DAGVTQSPTHLIKTRGQQVTLRCSPKSGHDTVSWYQQALGQGPQFIFQYYEEEERQRGNFPDRFSGHQFPNYSSELNVNALLLGDSALYLCASSLGFGLAGGVYNEQFFGPGTRLTVL.

This chain links TRBV7-2 with TRBJ1-4; D is perhaps TRBD1 (5 bases). CDR1 and CDR2 from the germline V gene are SGHTA and FQGNSA. Trimming stripped 5 bases from V and 0 bases from J, with 22 bases between. The CDR3 runs to 19 residues. In nucleotides, the CDR3 is TGTGCCAGCAGCCGTCCCAAAGGAACAGGCTTGGCAACTAATGAAAAACTGTTTTTT. Encoded protein: CASSRPKGTGLATNEKLFF.

The chain employs TRBV10-2 and TRBJ2-2; a possible D gene is TRBD2 (7 bases). Trimming took 6 bases from V and 6 from J, leaving 8 bases between them. The CDR3 has 12 residues. Germline assignment: CDR1 WSHSY and CDR2 SAAADI. Here the CDR3 reads CASRRGPGELFF. CDR3 nucleotide sequence: TGCGCCAGCAGGCGGGGGCCCGGGGAGCTGTTTTTT.

The V and J genes are TRBV18 and TRBJ2-7; TRBD2 matches 10 bases. The CDR3 runs 14 residues. Germline-derived CDR1 and CDR2 are KGHSH and LQKENI. V dropped 0 bases and J dropped 6; count of bases not matched to a gene: 2. The CDR3 sequence: CASSPPGLAFEQYF. As DNA, the CDR3 is TGTGCCAGCTCACCACCGGGACTAGCGTTCGAGCAGTACTTC. The variable domain in full, completed from reference TRBV18 and TRBJ2-7, reads NAGVMQNPRHLVRRRGQEARLRCSPMKGHSHVYWYRQLPEEGLKFMVYLQKENIIDESGMPKERFSAEFPKEGPSILRIQQVVRGDSAAYFCASSPPGLAFEQYFGPGTRLTVT.

V is TRBV4-3 and J is TRBJ2-2; D is possibly TRBD1 (5 bases). Germline V lookup: CDR1 LGHNA, CDR2 YSLEER. There are 14 residues in the CDR3. Trimming shortened V by 7 bases and J by 1 base, and 10 bases separated the two germline ends. This chain's CDR3 is CASTRVQNTGELFF. DNA for the CDR3: TGCGCCAGCACCAGGGTGCAGAACACCGGGGAGCTGTTTTTT.

The chain uses TRBV11-2 and TRBJ1-5; 9 positions match TRBD1. Losses at the gene ends were 5 bases for V and 3 bases for J; bases not matched to a gene: 5. Germline values: CDR1 SGHAT, CDR2 FQNNGV. The CDR3 runs to 15 residues. CDR3 sequence: CASSPGTGFNQPQHF. CDR3 coding DNA: TGTGCCAGCAGCCCCGGGACAGGGTTCAATCAGCCCCAGCATTTT.

This rearrangement joins TRBV7-9 to TRBJ2-6; 9 bases fit TRBD1. Per the germline V gene, CDR1 is SEHNR and CDR2 is FQNEAQ (reference sequence). This CDR3 region has 18 residues. Trimming cost V 5 bases and J 1 base; bases outside gene matches: 9. The CDR3 here is CASSSPGQGSSGANVLTF. The CDR3 DNA sequence: TGTGCCAGCAGCAGTCCGGGACAGGGCTCTTCTGGGGCCAACGTCCTGACTTTC.

The CDR3: CASSELLLSSYNEQFF. CDR3 DNA: TGTGCCAGCAGTGAATTACTCCTGAGCTCCTACAATGAGCAGTTCTTC. The V call is TRBV6-1, the J call TRBJ2-1; D is unresolved. Trimming took off 2 bases at V and 0 bases at J, with 11 bases between the two ends. Germline CDR1 and CDR2: MNHNS and SASEGT. This CDR3 is built from 16 residues.

The chain couples TRBV10-3 to TRBJ2-2, with 10 bases lining up with TRBD2. The CDR3 sequence is 14 residues long. V shed 8 bases, J shed 5 bases, and the junction held 5 bases outside the gene matches. Germline-derived CDR1 and CDR2 are ENHRY and SYGVKD. CDR3 residues: CAISAGGVTGELFF. Here the CDR3 DNA reads TGTGCCATCTCAGCGGGGGGGGTAACCGGGGAGCTGTTTTTT.